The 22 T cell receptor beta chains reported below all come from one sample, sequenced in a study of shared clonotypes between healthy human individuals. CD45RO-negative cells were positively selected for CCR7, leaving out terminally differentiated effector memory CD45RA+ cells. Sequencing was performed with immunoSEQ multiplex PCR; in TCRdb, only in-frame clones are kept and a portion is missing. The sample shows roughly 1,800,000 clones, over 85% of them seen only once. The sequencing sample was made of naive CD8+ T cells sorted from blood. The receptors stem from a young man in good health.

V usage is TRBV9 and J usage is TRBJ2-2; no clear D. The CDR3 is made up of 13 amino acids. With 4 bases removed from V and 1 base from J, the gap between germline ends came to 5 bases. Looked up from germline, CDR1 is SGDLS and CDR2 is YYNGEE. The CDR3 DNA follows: TGTGCCAGCAGCTCCTTGAACACCGGGGAGCTGTTTTTT. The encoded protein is CASSSLNTGELFF.

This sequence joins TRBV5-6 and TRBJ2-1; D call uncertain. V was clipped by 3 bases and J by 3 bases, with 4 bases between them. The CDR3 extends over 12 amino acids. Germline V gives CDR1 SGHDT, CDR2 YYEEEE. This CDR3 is CASSWDYNEQFF. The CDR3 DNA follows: TGTGCCAGCAGCTGGGACTACAATGAGCAGTTCTTC.

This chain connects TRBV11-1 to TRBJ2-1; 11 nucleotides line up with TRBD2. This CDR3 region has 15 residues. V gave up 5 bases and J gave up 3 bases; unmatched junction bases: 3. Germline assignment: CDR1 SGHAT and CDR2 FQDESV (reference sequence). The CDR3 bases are TGTGCCAGCAGCCATAGCGGGGGGGACTACAATGAGCAGTTCTTC. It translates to CASSHSGGDYNEQFF. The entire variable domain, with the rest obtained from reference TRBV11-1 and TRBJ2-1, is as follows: EAEVAQSPRYKITEKSQAVAFWCDPISGHATLYWYRQILGQGPELLVQFQDESVVDDSQLPKDRFSAERLKGVDSTLKIQPAELGDSAMYLCASSHSGGDYNEQFFGPGTRLTVL.

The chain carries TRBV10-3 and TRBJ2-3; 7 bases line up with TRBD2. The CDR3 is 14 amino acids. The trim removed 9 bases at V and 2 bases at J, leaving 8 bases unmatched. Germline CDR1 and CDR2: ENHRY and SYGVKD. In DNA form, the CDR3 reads TGTGCCATTTCCAGCGGGGTCGACACAGATACGCAGTATTTT. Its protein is CAISSGVDTDTQYF.

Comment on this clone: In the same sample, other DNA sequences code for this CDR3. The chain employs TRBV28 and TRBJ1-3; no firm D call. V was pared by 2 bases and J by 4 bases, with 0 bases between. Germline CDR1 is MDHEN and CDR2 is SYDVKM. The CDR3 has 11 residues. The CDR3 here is CASSLGNTIYF. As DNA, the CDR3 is TGTGCCAGCAGTTTAGGAAACACCATATATTTT.

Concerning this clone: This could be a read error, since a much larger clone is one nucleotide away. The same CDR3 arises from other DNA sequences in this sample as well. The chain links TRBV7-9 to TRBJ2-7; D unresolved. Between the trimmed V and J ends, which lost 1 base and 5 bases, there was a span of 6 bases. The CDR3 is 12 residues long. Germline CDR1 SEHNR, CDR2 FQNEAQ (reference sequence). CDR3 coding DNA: TGTGCCAGCAGCTTAGGGGTCAACGAGCAGTACTTC. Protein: CASSLGVNEQYF.

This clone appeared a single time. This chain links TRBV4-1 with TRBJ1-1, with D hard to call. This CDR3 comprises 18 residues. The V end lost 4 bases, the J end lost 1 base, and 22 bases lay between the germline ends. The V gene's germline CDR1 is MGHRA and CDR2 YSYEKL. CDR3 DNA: TGCGCCAGCAGCCCCCTCGGTACCACAATAGGAGGGAACACTGAAGCTTTCTTT. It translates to CASSPLGTTIGGNTEAFF.

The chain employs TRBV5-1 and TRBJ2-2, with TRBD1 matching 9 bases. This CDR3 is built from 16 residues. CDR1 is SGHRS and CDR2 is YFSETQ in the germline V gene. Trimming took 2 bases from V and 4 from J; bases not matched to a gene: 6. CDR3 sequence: CASSFTGGAGTGELFF. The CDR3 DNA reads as TGCGCCAGCAGCTTCACAGGGGGCGCTGGCACCGGGGAGCTGTTTTTT.

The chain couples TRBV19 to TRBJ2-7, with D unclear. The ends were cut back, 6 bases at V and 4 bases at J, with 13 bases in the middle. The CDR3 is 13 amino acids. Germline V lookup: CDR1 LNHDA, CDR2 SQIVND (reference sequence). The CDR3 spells CASSDHDGYEQYF. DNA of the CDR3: TGTGCCAGTAGCGATCACGACGGGTACGAGCAGTACTTC.

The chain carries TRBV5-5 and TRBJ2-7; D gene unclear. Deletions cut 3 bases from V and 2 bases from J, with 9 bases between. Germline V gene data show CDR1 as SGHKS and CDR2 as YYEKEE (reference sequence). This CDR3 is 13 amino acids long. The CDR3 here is CASSSPGAYEQYF. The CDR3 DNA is TGTGCCAGCAGCTCGCCCGGAGCCTACGAGCAGTACTTC.

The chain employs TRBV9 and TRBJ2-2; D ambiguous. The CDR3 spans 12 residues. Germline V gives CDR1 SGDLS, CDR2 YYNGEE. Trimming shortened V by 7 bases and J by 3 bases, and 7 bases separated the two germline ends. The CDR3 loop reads CASAEDTGELFF. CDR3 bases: TGTGCCAGCGCAGAGGACACCGGGGAGCTGTTTTTT.

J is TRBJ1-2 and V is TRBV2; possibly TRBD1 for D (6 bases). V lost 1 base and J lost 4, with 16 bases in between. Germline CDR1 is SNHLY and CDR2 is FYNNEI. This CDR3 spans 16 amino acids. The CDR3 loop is CASSEGQGRYSYGYTF. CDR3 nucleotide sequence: TGTGCCAGCAGTGAAGGTCAGGGGAGGTATAGCTATGGCTACACCTTC.

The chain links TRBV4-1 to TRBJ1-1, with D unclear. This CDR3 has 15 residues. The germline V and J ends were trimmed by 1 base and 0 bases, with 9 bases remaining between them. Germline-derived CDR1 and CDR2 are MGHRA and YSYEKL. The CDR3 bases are TGCGCCAGCAGCCAAGTCCCCGCGGTGAACACTGAAGCTTTCTTT. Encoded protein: CASSQVPAVNTEAFF.

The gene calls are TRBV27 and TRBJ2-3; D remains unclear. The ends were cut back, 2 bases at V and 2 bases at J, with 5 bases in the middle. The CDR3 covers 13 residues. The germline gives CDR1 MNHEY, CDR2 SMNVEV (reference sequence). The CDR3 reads CASSLGYTDTQYF. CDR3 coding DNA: TGTGCCAGCAGTTTAGGATACACAGATACGCAGTATTTT.

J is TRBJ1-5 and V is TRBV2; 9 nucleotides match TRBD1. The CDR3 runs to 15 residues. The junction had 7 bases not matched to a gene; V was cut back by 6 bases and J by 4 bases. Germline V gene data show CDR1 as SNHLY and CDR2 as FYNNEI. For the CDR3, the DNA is TGTGCCAGCAGGGCCGGGACAGGGCTTAATCAGCCCCAGCATTTT. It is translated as CASRAGTGLNQPQHF.

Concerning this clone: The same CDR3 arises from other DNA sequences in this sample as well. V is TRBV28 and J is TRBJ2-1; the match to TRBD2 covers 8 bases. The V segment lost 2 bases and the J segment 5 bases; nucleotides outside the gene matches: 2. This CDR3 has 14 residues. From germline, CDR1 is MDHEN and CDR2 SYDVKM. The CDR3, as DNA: TGTGCCAGCAGTTTAAGCGGGGGAAACAATGAGCAGTTCTTC. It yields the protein CASSLSGGNNEQFF.

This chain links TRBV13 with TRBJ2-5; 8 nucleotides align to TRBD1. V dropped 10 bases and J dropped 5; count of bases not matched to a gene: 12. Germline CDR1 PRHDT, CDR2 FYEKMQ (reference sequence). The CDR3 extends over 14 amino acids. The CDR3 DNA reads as TGTGCCACCCGGAAGACAGGGGCGTGGGAGACCCAGTACTTC. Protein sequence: CATRKTGAWETQYF.

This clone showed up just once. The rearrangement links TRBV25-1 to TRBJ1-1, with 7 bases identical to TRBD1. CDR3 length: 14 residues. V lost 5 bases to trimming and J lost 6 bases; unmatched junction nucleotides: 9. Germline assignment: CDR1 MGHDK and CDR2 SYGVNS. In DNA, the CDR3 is TGTGCCAGCAGTCATCGATCAGGGGGTTCTGAAGCTTTCTTT. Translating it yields CASSHRSGGSEAFF.

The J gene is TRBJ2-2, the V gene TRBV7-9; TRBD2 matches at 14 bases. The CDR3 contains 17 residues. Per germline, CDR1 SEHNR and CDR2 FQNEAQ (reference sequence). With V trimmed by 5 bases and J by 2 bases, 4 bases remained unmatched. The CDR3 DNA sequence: TGTGCCAGCAGCATGGGACTAGCGGGGGCCAACACCGGGGAGCTGTTTTTT. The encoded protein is CASSMGLAGANTGELFF. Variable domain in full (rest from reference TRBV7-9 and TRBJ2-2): DTGVSQNPRHKITKRGQNVTFRCDPISEHNRLYWYRQTLGQGPEFLTYFQNEAQLEKSRLLSDRFSAERPKGSFSTLEIQRTEQGDSAMYLCASSMGLAGANTGELFFGEGSRLTVL.

In nucleotides, the CDR3 is TGTGCCAGCAGCTTAGACGGCACCAATGAGCAGTTCTTC. It yields the protein CASSLDGTNEQFF. The J gene is TRBJ2-1, the V gene TRBV11-2; D remains unclear. Trimming removed 0 bases from V and 6 bases from J, with 6 bases in between. CDR1 and CDR2 from the germline V gene are SGHAT and FQNNGV. The CDR3 consists of 13 residues.

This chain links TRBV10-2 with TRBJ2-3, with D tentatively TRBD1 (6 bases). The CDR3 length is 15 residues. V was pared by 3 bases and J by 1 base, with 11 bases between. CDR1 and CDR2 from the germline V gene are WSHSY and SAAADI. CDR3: CASSDPGARTDTQYF. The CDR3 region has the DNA TGCGCCAGCAGTGACCCAGGGGCCCGCACAGATACGCAGTATTTT.

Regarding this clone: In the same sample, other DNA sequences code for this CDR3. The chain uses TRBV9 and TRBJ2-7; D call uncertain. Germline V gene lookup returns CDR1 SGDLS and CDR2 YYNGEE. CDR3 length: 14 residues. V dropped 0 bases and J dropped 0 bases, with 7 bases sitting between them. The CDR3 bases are TGTGCCAGCAGCGTAGGGGATTTCTCCTACGAGCAGTACTTC. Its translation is CASSVGDFSYEQYF.